These T cell receptor beta chains were read from a single sample in a study of liver allograft versus peripheral blood T cells. TCRdb re-analysed the reads in MiXCR, keeping a single row per CDR3 protein. This sample has 2,300 or so distinct CDR3 sequences, with roughly 15% found just once. The receptors were gathered from a human patient who had a liver transplant. The graft donor may have given rise to some T cells. Each CDR3 is given with its conserved first and last residue. The D gene is left open where the match is weak. Clone size is stated in some rows and not others, as once, few, many or a class when expanded.

CASSLGGGEVVQFF	TGTGCCAGCAGCTTAGGCGGGGGGGAGGTGGTGCAGTTCTTC	TRBD2	NA	TRBV13	TRBJ2-1
CASSDTAGYTGELFF	TGTGCCAGCAGTGATACGGCAGGTTACACCGGGGAGCTGTTTTTT	NA	NA	TRBV2	TRBJ2-2
CASSTRPLSYEKLFF	TGTGCCAGCAGCACCCGACCGCTTTCATATGAAAAACTGTTTTTT	NA	NA	TRBV27	TRBJ1-4
CSAFPRYTEAFF	TGCAGTGCTTTTCCCAGGTACACTGAAGCTTTCTTT	NA	NA	TRBV20-1	TRBJ1-1
CASSLGTDGYTF	TGTGCCAGCAGCTTAGGGACGGATGGCTACACCTTC	NA	medium-sized	TRBV7-9	TRBJ1-2
CASSVSPKGHLNTEAFF	TGTGCCAGCAGCGTCTCCCCAAAAGGACACCTTAACACTGAAGCTTTCTTT	NA	medium-sized	TRBV9	TRBJ1-1
CASSLGGRYEQYF	TGTGCCAGCAGTTTGGGGGGGCGTTACGAGCAGTACTTC	NA	medium-sized	TRBV12-3/TRBV12-4	TRBJ2-7
CASSMGQETQYF	TGTGCCAGTAGTATGGGCCAAGAGACCCAGTACTTC	NA	medium-sized	TRBV19	TRBJ2-5
CASSPGTGWGYTF	TGTGCCAGCAGTCCCGGGACAGGGTGGGGCTACACCTTC	TRBD1	medium-sized	TRBV27	TRBJ1-2
CASSQEDSDPNYGYTF	TGTGCCAGCAGCCAAGAGGACAGCGACCCTAACTATGGCTACACCTTC	NA	once	TRBV4-2	TRBJ1-2
CSAWNPGANVLTF	TGCAGTGCCTGGAACCCTGGGGCCAACGTCCTGACTTTC	NA	NA	TRBV20-1	TRBJ2-6
CASSWDGNQPQHF	TGTGCCAGTAGCTGGGACGGTAATCAGCCCCAGCATTTT	NA	medium-sized	TRBV19	TRBJ1-5
CASSPGQVDGYTF	TGTGCCAGCAGTCCGGGACAGGTGGATGGCTACACCTTC	TRBD1	NA	TRBV6-6	TRBJ1-2
CATSAGLEQFF	TGTGCCACCAGTGCGGGACTAGAGCAGTTCTTC	TRBD2	medium-sized	TRBV24-1	TRBJ2-1
CASSSSRGVDYGYTF	TGTGCCAGCAGCTCGTCCAGGGGTGTGGACTATGGCTACACCTTC	NA	NA	TRBV5-5	TRBJ1-2
CASTDGANTGELFF	TGTGCCAGTACCGACGGCGCGAACACCGGGGAGCTGTTTTTT	NA	medium-sized	TRBV19	TRBJ2-2
CATSDLSGTAYGYTF	TGTGCCACCAGTGACCTCTCCGGGACAGCTTATGGCTACACCTTC	TRBD1	large	TRBV24-1	TRBJ1-2
CATSRHLQGGSYNEQFF	TGTGCCACCAGCAGACACTTACAGGGAGGGTCCTACAATGAGCAGTTCTTC	NA	medium-sized	TRBV15	TRBJ2-1
CASSSGAEAFF	TGTGCCAGCAGCTCGGGGGCTGAAGCTTTCTTT	NA	few	TRBV12-3/TRBV12-4	TRBJ1-1
CASSYSAGNYGYTF	TGTGCCAGCAGTTACTCGGCCGGGAACTATGGCTACACCTTC	NA	medium-sized	TRBV6-5	TRBJ1-2
CASSEGGFRGQPQHF	TGTGCCAGCAGTGAAGGGGGGTTCCGCGGTCAGCCCCAGCATTTT	NA	medium-sized	TRBV6-1	TRBJ1-5
CASSIETGELFF	TGTGCCAGTAGTATAGAGACCGGGGAGCTGTTTTTT	NA	medium-sized	TRBV19	TRBJ2-2
CASLLDFGTEAFF	TGTGCCAGCCTACTTGATTTTGGCACTGAAGCTTTCTTT	NA	NA	TRBV11-2	TRBJ1-1
CSARGPGRDEAFF	TGCAGTGCTAGAGGCCCAGGGAGAGATGAAGCTTTCTTT	NA	NA	TRBV20-1	TRBJ1-1
CASSPLEDWGELFF	TGTGCCAGCAGCCCTCTAGAGGACTGGGGGGAGCTGTTTTTT	NA	few	TRBV7-9	TRBJ2-2
CASSPPVGSYEQYF	TGTGCCAGCTCACCACCGGTAGGTTCCTACGAGCAGTACTTC	NA	large	TRBV18	TRBJ2-7
CSVVDGNTGELFF	TGCAGCGTTGTCGACGGGAACACCGGGGAGCTGTTTTTT	NA	medium-sized	TRBV29-1	TRBJ2-2
CASSGAGLETQYF	TGTGCCAGTAGTGGCGCTGGTTTGGAGACCCAGTACTTC	NA	medium-sized	TRBV19	TRBJ2-5
CASSGGGGLEGYTF	TGTGCCAGCAGCGGTGGTGGGGGCCTGGAAGGCTACACCTTC	NA	few	TRBV9	TRBJ1-2
CASSFGGNSPLHF	TGTGCCAGCAGTTTCGGGGGAAATTCACCCCTCCACTTT	NA	medium-sized	TRBV27	TRBJ1-6
CASSVGGSAHNEQFF	TGTGCCAGCAGCGTAGGTGGTAGCGCCCACAATGAGCAGTTCTTC	NA	NA	TRBV9	TRBJ2-1
CASSLSQVNQPQHF	TGTGCCAGCAGCCTCTCACAGGTCAATCAGCCCCAGCATTTT	NA	medium-sized	TRBV28	TRBJ1-5
CASSFGVGGETEAFF	TGTGCCAGCAGTTTTGGGGTTGGCGGGGAGACTGAAGCTTTCTTT	NA	NA	TRBV6-5	TRBJ1-1
CASSLVQGDTGELFF	TGTGCCAGCAGCTTGGTTCAGGGTGACACCGGGGAGCTGTTTTTT	NA	medium-sized	TRBV5-6	TRBJ2-2
CASTFLSGYTF	TGTGCCAGCACCTTTCTCTCCGGCTACACCTTC	NA	medium-sized	TRBV11-2	TRBJ1-2
CASSHRAIAGPNNEQFF	TGTGCCAGCAGTCACCGGGCAATAGCGGGTCCTAACAATGAGCAGTTCTTC	TRBD2	medium-sized	TRBV6-2/TRBV6-3	TRBJ2-1
CAFRTFLGAFF	TGTGCCTTTCGGACCTTCCTCGGAGCTTTCTTT	NA	many	TRBV5-4	TRBJ1-1
CASSPRFGRTGTEAFF	TGTGCCAGCAGTCCTCGTTTTGGGCGGACGGGCACTGAAGCTTTCTTT	NA	medium-sized	TRBV6-2/TRBV6-3	TRBJ1-1
CASSPTVSTNEKLFF	TGTGCCAGCAGCCCTACCGTGTCAACTAATGAAAAACTGTTTTTT	NA	medium-sized	TRBV5-4	TRBJ1-4
CASSFSDFEAFF	TGTGCCAGCTCCTTCAGCGACTTTGAAGCTTTCTTT	NA	large	TRBV18	TRBJ1-1
CASNPGPGTEAFF	TGTGCCAGCAATCCGGGTCCAGGGACTGAAGCTTTCTTT	NA	NA	TRBV12-3/TRBV12-4	TRBJ1-1
CASRGTGNSGANVLTF	TGTGCCAGTAGGGGGACAGGAAACTCTGGGGCCAACGTCCTGACTTTC	TRBD1	medium-sized	TRBV19	TRBJ2-6
CASSLGDGRNSPLHF	TGTGCCAGCAGCTTGGGGGACGGAAGAAATTCACCCCTCCACTTT	NA	medium-sized	TRBV5-6	TRBJ1-6
CASSLAAREEMFF	TGTGCCAGCAGCTTGGCCGCTCGGGAGGAGATGTTTTTT	NA	medium-sized	TRBV5-6	TRBJ1-4
CASRGGRFAEAFF	TGCGCCAGCCGCGGGGGCCGTTTCGCTGAAGCTTTCTTT	NA	NA	TRBV10-2	TRBJ1-1
CATSNQWNQDTDTQYF	TGTGCCACCAGCAATCAGTGGAACCAAGACACAGATACGCAGTATTTT	NA	medium-sized	TRBV15	TRBJ2-3
CASRGLLDNEQFF	TGTGCCAGCAGGGGACTGTTGGACAATGAGCAGTTCTTC	NA	medium-sized	TRBV9	TRBJ2-1
CATSDFWGTQYF	TGTGCCACCAGTGATTTTTGGGGGACCCAGTACTTC	NA	NA	TRBV24-1	TRBJ2-5
CASSEAGRGQGYTF	TGTGCCAGCAGTGAAGCGGGGAGGGGGCAAGGCTACACCTTC	TRBD1	medium-sized	TRBV6-1	TRBJ1-2
CASSDSGSEQYF	TGTGCCAGCAGTGACTCAGGGTCCGAGCAGTACTTC	NA	NA	TRBV25-1	TRBJ2-7
CSARGQTGAEAFF	TGCAGTGCTAGGGGACAGACCGGGGCTGAAGCTTTCTTT	TRBD1	few	TRBV20-1	TRBJ1-1
CSARDTGHEQYF	TGCAGTGCTAGGGATACAGGGCACGAGCAGTACTTC	NA	NA	TRBV20-1	TRBJ2-7
CASSERATEAFF	TGTGCCAGCAGTGAACGGGCCACTGAAGCTTTCTTT	NA	medium-sized	TRBV25-1	TRBJ1-1